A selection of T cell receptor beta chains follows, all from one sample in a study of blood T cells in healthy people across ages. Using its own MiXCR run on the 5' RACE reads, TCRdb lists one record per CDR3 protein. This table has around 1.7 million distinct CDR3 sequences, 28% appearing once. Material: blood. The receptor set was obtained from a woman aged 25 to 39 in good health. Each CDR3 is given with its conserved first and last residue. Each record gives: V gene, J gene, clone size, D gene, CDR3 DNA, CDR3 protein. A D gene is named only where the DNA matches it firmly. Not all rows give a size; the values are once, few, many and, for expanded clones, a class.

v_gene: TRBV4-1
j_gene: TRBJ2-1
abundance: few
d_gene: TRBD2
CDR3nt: TGCGCCAGCAGCCGCGCTCCGGGACTAGCGGTGATTAATGAGCAGTTCTTC
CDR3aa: CASSRAPGLAVINEQFF

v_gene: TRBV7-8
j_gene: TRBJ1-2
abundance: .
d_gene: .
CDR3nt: TGTGCCAGCAGCTTAGGCAGGATGAACTATGGCTACACCTTC
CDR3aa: CASSLGRMNYGYTF

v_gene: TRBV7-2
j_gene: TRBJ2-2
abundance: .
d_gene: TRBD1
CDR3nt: TGTGCCAGCAGCCCAACAGGGGTTGGAGACGGGGAGCTGTTTTTT
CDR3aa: CASSPTGVGDGELFF

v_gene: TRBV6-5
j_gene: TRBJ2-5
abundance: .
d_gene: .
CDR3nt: TGTGCCAGCATCTCCTCCGGGCAAGAGACCCAGTACTTC
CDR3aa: CASISSGQETQYF

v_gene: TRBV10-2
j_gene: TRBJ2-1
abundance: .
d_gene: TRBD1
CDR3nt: TGCGCCTGCAGCACCACAAAACCCTTAAGGGGGCCTAGCTCCTACAATGAGCAGTTCTTC
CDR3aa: CACSTTKPLRGPSSYNEQFF

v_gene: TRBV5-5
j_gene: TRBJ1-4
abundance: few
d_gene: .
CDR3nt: TGTGCCAGCAGCTTGGCCAGACAAGGGCTTAGGGAAAAACTGTTTTTT
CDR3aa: CASSLARQGLREKLFF

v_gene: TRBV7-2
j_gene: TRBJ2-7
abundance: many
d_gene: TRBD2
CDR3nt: TGTGCCAGCAGCTTAGATACTAGCGGCTACGAGCAGTACTTC
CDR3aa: CASSLDTSGYEQYF

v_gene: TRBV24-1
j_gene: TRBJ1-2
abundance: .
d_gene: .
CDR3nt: TGTGCCACCAGTGATTACAGGGATAGCTACACCTTC
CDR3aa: CATSDYRDSYTF

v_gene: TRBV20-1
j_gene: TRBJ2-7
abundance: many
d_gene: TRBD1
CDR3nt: TGCAGTGCTAGGACGGGACAGGTACCCTACGAGCAGTACTTC
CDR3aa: CSARTGQVPYEQYF

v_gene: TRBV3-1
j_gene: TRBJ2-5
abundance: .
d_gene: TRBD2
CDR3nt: TGTGCCAGCAGCCAAGATCAGGGACTAGCGGGGTTGGAGTACTTC
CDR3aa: CASSQDQGLAGLEYF

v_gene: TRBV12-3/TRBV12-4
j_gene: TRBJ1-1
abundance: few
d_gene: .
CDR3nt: TGTGCCAGCAGTTTAATGCAGGTCACTGAAGCTTTCTTT
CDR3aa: CASSLMQVTEAFF

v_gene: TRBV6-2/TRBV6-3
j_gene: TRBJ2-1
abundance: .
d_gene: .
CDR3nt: TGTGCCAGCAGTTCGACCCGACAGCGCCTAGGCAATGAGCAGTTCTTC
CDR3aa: CASSSTRQRLGNEQFF

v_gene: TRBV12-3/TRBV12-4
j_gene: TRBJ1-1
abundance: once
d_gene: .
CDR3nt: TGTGCCAGCAGTGGCGCCCAGGGTGAAGCTTTCTTT
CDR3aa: CASSGAQGEAFF

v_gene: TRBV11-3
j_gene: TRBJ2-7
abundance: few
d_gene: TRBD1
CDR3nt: TGTGCCAGCAGCTTGGGTAGGGGGCCCGTCTACGAGCAGTACTTC
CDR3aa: CASSLGRGPVYEQYF

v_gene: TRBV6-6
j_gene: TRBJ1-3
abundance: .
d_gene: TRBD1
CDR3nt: TGTGCCAGCAGTGCTACAGGGGAGTACTCTGGAAACACCATATATTTT
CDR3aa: CASSATGEYSGNTIYF

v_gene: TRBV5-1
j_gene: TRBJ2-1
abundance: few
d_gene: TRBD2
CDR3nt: TGCGCCAGCAGCTTGACCGGGACTAGGGACAATGAGCAGTTCTTC
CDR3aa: CASSLTGTRDNEQFF

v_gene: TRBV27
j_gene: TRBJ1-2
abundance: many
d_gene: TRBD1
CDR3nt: TGTGCCTCCGGGACAGGGGTATATGGCTACACCTTC
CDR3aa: CASGTGVYGYTF

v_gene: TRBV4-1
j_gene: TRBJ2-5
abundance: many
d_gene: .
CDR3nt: TGCGCCAGCAGCCAAGAAGTAAGAGGGAGGATTCAAGAGACCCAGTACTTC
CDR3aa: CASSQEVRGRIQETQYF

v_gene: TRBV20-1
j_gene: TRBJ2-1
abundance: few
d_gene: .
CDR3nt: TGCAGTGCTAGTTGGGGAGTGTTCAATGAGCAGTTCTTC
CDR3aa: CSASWGVFNEQFF

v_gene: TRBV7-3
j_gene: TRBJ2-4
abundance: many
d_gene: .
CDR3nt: TGTGCCAGCAGCGGAAACCTTGGGGACATTCAGTACTTC
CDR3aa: CASSGNLGDIQYF

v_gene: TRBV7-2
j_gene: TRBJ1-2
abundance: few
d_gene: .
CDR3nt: TGTGCCAGCAGCCAACTCGTCGACTATGGCTACACCTTC
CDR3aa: CASSQLVDYGYTF

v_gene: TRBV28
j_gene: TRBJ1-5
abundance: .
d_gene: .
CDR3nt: TGTGCCAGCACCCCTGGTGGAACACGCGCCCATCAGCCCCAGCATTTT
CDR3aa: CASTPGGTRAHQPQHF

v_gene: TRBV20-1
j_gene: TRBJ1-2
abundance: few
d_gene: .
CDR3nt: TGCAGTGCTAGAGGGGAAAGCTATGGCTACACCTTC
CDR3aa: CSARGESYGYTF

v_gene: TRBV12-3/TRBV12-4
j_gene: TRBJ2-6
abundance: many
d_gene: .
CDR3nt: TGTGCCAGCAGTTCTAGACAGGCTTACTCTGGGGCCAACGTCCTGACTTTC
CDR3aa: CASSSRQAYSGANVLTF

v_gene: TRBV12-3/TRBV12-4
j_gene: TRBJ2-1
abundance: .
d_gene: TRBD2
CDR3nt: TGTGCCAGCAGTCCCTGGGGAGCGGGAGTTAATGAGCAGTTCTTC
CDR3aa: CASSPWGAGVNEQFF

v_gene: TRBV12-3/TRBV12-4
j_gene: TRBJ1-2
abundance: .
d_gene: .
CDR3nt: TGTGCCAGCAGTTTAAGGGGTGGGGGCGTTATTAACTATGGCTACACCTTC
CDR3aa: CASSLRGGGVINYGYTF

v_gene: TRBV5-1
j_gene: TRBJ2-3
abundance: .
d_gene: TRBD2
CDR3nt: TGCGCCAGCAGCTTGGACCAGCGGGGTGGCGATACGCAGTATTTT
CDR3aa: CASSLDQRGGDTQYF

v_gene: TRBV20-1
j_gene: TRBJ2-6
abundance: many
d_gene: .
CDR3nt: TGCAGTGCTAGAGATTTGGGTCTTGGGGCCAACGTCCTGACTTTC
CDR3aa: CSARDLGLGANVLTF

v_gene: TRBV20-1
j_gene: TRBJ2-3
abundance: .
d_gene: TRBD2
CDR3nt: TGCAGTGCTAGGCAACGGGGGGGGGATACGCAGTATTTT
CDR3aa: CSARQRGGDTQYF

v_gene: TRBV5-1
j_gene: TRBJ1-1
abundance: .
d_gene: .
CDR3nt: TGCGCCAGCAGCACCGACAGGAGAGACACTGAAGCTTTCTTT
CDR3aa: CASSTDRRDTEAFF

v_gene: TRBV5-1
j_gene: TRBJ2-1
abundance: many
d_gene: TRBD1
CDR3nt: TGCGCCAGCAGCCAAAGGACAGGGCCCAATGAGCAGTTCTTC
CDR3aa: CASSQRTGPNEQFF

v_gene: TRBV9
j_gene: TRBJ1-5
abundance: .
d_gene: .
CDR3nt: TGTGCCAGTAGCGCGGACGAGCTTAGCAATCAGCCCCAGCATTTT
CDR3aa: CASSADELSNQPQHF

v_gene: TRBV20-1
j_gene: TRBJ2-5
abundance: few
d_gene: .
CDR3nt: TGCAGTGCTAGACCTATGGAGGGCAGGGAGACCCAGTACTTC
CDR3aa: CSARPMEGRETQYF

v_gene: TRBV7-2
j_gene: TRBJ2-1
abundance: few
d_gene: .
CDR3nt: TGTGCCAGCAGCTCCCCTCTTCAGCGAACGATTTGCTCCTACAATGAGCAGTTCTTC
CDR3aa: CASSSPLQRTICSYNEQFF

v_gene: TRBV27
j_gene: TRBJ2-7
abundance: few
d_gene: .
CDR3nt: TGTGCCAGCAGTTTACAAGGGATTGGGAGCCGTCGCGAGCAGTACTTC
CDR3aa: CASSLQGIGSRREQYF

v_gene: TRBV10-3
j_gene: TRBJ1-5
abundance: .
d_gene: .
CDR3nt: TGTGCCATCAGTGAGTCGATGGGGTACAGCAATCAGCCCCAGCATTTT
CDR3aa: CAISESMGYSNQPQHF

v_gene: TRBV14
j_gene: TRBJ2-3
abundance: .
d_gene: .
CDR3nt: TGTGCCAGCAGCCAAGTTAAGGGATACACAGATACGCAGTATTTT
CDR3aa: CASSQVKGYTDTQYF

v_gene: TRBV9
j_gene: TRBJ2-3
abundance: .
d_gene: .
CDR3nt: TGTGCCAGCAGCCCGACTGGTTTTAAGCGCTCAGATACGCAGTATTTT
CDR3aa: CASSPTGFKRSDTQYF

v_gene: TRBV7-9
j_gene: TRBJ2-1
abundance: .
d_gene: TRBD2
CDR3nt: TGTGCCAGCAGCTTACAGCTCATGTCGAGCGGGGGTTCCTACAATGAGCAGTTCTTC
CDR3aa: CASSLQLMSSGGSYNEQFF

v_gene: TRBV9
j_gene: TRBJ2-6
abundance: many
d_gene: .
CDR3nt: TGTGCCAGCAGCCGAGTATCTGGGGCCAACGTCCTGACTTTC
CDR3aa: CASSRVSGANVLTF

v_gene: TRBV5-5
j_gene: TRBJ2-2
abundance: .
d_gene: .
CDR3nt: TGTGCCAGCAGCTTCGGGACTGAGAACACCGGGGAGCTGTTTTTT
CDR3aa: CASSFGTENTGELFF

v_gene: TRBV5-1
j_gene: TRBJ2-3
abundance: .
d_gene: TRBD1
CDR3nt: TGCGCCAGCAGCTGGGGTGACAGGGGGAGCACAGATACGCAGTATTTT
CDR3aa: CASSWGDRGSTDTQYF

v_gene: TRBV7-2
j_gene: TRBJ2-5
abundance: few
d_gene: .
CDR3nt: TGTGCCAGCAGCCGCATGAACCGCGAATTACAAGAGACCCAGTACTTC
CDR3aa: CASSRMNRELQETQYF

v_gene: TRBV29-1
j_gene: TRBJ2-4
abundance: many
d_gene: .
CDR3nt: TGCAGCGTTGAAATCGGGATAGCCAAAAACATTCAGTACTTC
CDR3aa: CSVEIGIAKNIQYF

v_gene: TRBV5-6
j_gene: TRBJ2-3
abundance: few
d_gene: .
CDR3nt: TGTGCCAGCAGCTTGGCCAGGGTCCGCACAGATACGCAGTATTTT
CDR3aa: CASSLARVRTDTQYF

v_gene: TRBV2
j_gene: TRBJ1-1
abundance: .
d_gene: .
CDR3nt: TGTGCCAGCAGCCAGGGGTTGGCTTTCTTT
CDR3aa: CASSQGLAFF

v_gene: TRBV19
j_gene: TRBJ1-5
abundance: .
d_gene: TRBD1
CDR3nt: TGTGCCAGTAGCCGACAGGGAAATAGCAATCAGCCCCAGCATTTT
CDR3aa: CASSRQGNSNQPQHF

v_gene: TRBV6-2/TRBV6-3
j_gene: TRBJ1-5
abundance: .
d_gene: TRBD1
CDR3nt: TGTGCCAGCTGCCCGGGGACAGGGGTTTCGGATCAGCCCCAGCATTTT
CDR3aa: CASCPGTGVSDQPQHF

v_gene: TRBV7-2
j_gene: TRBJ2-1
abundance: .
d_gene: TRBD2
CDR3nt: TGTGCCAGCAGCCCCCGGGGGGATACCTCCTACAATGAGCAGTTCTTC
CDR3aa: CASSPRGDTSYNEQFF

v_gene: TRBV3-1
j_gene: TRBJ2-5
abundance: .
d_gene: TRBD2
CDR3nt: TGTGCCAGCAGCCAAGCCGTGGGGACTAGCGGGACCCCGTACTTC
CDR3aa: CASSQAVGTSGTPYF

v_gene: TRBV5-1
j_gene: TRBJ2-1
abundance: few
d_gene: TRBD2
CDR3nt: TGCGCCGGCAGACCTCAACTAGCGGGGAACTACAATGAGCAGTTCTTC
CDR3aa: CAGRPQLAGNYNEQFF